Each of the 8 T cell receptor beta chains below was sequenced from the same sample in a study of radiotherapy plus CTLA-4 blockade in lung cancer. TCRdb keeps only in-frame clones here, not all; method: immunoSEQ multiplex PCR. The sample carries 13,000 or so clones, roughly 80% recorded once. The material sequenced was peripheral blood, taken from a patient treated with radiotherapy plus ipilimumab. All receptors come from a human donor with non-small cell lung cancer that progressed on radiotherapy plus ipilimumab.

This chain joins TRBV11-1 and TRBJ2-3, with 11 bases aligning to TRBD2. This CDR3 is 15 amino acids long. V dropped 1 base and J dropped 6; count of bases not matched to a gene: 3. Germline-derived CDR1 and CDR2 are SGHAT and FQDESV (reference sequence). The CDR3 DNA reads TGTGCCAGCAGCTTAGATAGCGGGGGGGTTGATACGCAGTATTTT. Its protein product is CASSLDSGGVDTQYF.

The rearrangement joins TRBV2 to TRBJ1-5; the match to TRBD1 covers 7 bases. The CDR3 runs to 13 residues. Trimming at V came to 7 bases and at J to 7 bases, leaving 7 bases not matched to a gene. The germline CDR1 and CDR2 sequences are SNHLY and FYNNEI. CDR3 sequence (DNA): TGTGCCAGCAACAGGGGCCTGTGGCAGCCCCAGCATTTT. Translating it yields CASNRGLWQPQHF.

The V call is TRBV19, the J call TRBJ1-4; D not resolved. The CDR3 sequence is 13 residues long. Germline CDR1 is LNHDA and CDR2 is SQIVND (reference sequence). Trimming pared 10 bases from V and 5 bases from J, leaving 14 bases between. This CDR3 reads CATKRRENEKLFF. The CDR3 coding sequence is TGTGCCACAAAACGACGGGAAAATGAAAAACTGTTTTTT.

CDR3 amino acids: CASIPGGGGTTDTQYF. CDR3 DNA: TGTGCCAGCATTCCCGGGGGCGGGGGGACCACAGATACGCAGTATTTT. V and J are TRBV2 and TRBJ2-3; 8 bases map to TRBD2. The CDR3 has 16 amino acids. CDR1 and CDR2 (germline): SNHLY, FYNNEI. Trimming at V came to 7 bases and at J to 2 bases, leaving 11 bases not matched to a gene.

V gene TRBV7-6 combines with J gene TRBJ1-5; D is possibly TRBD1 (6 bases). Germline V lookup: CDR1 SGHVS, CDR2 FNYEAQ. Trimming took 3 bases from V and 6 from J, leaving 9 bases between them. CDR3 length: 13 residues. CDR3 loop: CASSFGQTQPQHF. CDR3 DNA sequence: TGTGCCAGCAGCTTCGGACAGACTCAGCCCCAGCATTTT.

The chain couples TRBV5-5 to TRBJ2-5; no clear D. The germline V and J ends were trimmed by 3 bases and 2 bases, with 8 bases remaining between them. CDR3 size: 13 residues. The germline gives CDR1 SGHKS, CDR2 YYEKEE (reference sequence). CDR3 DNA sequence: TGTGCCAGCAGCTCGCAGGTACAAGAGACCCAGTACTTC. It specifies CASSSQVQETQYF.

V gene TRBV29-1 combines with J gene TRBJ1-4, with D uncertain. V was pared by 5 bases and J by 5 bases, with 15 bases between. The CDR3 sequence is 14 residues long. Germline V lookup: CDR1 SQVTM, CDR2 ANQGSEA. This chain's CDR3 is CSVIDMGGNEKLFF. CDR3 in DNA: TGCAGCGTTATAGACATGGGCGGGAATGAAAAACTGTTTTTT.

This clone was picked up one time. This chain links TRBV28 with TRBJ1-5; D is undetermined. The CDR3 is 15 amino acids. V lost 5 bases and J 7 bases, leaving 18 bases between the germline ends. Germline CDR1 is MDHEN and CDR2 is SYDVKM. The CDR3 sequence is CASSRGYSQYQPQHF. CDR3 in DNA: TGTGCCAGCAGTCGAGGTTACAGCCAATACCAGCCCCAGCATTTT.